The subject of this entry is one T cell receptor beta chain. Its antigen remains unknown. Indicated treatment: oral pan-JAK inhibitor, 5-10 mg twice daily. Germline CDR1 and CDR2: SSHAT and FNYEAQ (reference sequence). V gave up 4 bases and J gave up 4 bases; unmatched junction bases: 1. The CDR3 contains 13 residues. This record comes from a study of CD8+ T cells in alopecia areata. Extraction and reverse transcription of RNA yielded cDNA as the sequencing template. The data were produced by immunoSEQ multiplex PCR, yet TCRdb's version contains in-frame clones alone and is incomplete. This sample yields about 42,000 clones, of which roughly 65% are seen a single time; about a fifth belongs to the top ten. Study-wide points: Normal scalp showed lower clonality than lesional scalp, especially alopecia totalis/universalis.

The chain recombines TRBV7-7 with TRBJ2-5, with 9 bases fitting TRBD2. The specimen comprised CD8+ T cells sorted from blood, sampled at week 4, from a patient treated with tofacitinib. The receptor was isolated from a human donor with alopecia areata. The CDR3 region has the DNA TGTGCCAGCAGCTATAGCGGGGGAGAGACCCAGTACTTC. Translated: CASSYSGGETQYF.